This TCR beta chain was identified during a study of blood T cell repertoires in COVID-19. Overall study: Researchers got acute and convalescent COVID-19 samples from the United States, Italy and Spain. Sources were T cells, B-cell-depleted T cells, or PBMCs; the material itself was cDNA or gDNA.

Per the study methods: Researchers report that nucleated cell counts were estimated from reference gene primer amplification. Measured with immunoSEQ multiplex PCR; TCRdb has only the in-frame clones, and not every one. V and J calls and clone size are copied from that table; D and trimming were computed from the DNA. Of about 86,000 clones in the sample, around 85% were seen once. Deletions cut 6 bases from V and 2 bases from J, with 13 bases between. Per germline, CDR1 MDHEN and CDR2 SYDVKM. This CDR3 region has 14 residues. The clonotype was recovered from a man aged 50 or older with acute or convalescent COVID-19. The V and J genes are TRBV28 and TRBJ2-5, with D perhaps TRBD2 (7 bases). Sequences were obtained from peripheral blood. The CDR3 sequence: CASSEGGGQETQYF. The CDR3 DNA reads as TGTGCCAGCAGCGAGGGAGGGGGTCAAGAGACCCAGTACTTC.